The clone carrying this T cell receptor beta chain was observed a few times. V was clipped by 4 bases and J by 4 bases; unmatched bases: 3. The CDR3 has 14 amino acids. Germline V gives CDR1 KGHSH, CDR2 LQKENI. The data derive from a study of blood T cell repertoires in COVID-19. Across the study: Samples taken during acute and convalescent COVID-19 were collected in the United States, Italy and Spain. PBMCs, B-cell-depleted T cells, or T cells were the source of the cDNA or gDNA that made up the material.

Authors' processing steps: Cell counts per sample came from amplifying reference gene primers. This table comes from immunoSEQ multiplex PCR, and its TCRdb copy is limited to in-frame clones, with some not included. V and J calls and clone size are given by that table; D and trimming were obtained from the DNA. This table holds 250,000 to 300,000 clones, 65% to 90% found once. The V and J genes are TRBV18 and TRBJ1-1; 10 bases fit TRBD1. Sample: peripheral blood. The TCR was taken from a man younger than 40 with active or convalescent COVID-19. The DNA of the CDR3 is TGTGCCAGCTCACTGACAGGGGGCATCACTGAAGCTTTCTTT. Its protein is CASSLTGGITEAFF.